The 3 T cell receptor beta chains reported below all come from one sample, sequenced in a study of cytomegalovirus exposure and HLA in healthy donors. It was with 60 Vbeta and 13 Jbeta primers that the PCR ran. Using immunoSEQ multiplex PCR, the repertoire was profiled, and TCRdb retains in-frame clones only, with some absent. In the table there are about 160,000 clones, about 79% of which are singletons. The sequenced sample consisted of PBMCs. These receptors were collected from a woman in her forties or fifties in good health and CMV-seropositive.

V and J are TRBV25-1 and TRBJ1-5, with no clear D. Per the germline V gene, CDR1 is MGHDK and CDR2 is SYGVNS. This CDR3 has 14 amino acids. The V gene lost 1 base and the J gene lost 5 bases, with 9 bases spanning the gap. CDR3 sequence reads: CASSESGFDQPQHF. The CDR3 DNA reads as TGTGCCAGCAGTGAATCGGGTTTTGATCAGCCCCAGCATTTT.

The chain links TRBV7-8 to TRBJ2-1; unclear D gene. CDR1 is SGHVS and CDR2 is FQNEAQ in the germline V gene. This CDR3 has 15 amino acids. V lost 5 bases and J lost 0, with 11 bases in between. The CDR3 loop is CASSASVSSYNEQFF. As DNA, the CDR3 is TGTGCCAGCAGCGCCTCTGTGAGCTCCTACAATGAGCAGTTCTTC.

This clone was detected once. The chain employs TRBV28 and TRBJ1-2, with 8 bases lining up with TRBD1. The CDR3 has 15 residues. Germline V gene lookup returns CDR1 MDHEN and CDR2 SYDVKM. J gave up 4 bases and V 3 bases, and 7 bases lay outside the gene matches. The CDR3 nucleotides are TGTGCCAGCAGTTTTGGACAGGGTTTCTCCTATGGCTACACCTTC. Its protein is CASSFGQGFSYGYTF.